A single sample is the source of the 10 T cell receptor beta chains below, sequenced in a study of Graves' ophthalmopathy and Graves' hyperthyroidism. The authors amplified TCR beta CDR3 regions, and they did so from RNA transcripts for repertoire sequencing. HTBI-primed RT-PCR formed the first round, and a multiplex PCR formed the second. TCRdb ran MiXCR on the multiplex PCR reads and lists one entry per CDR3 protein. The sample shows 740,000 or so distinct CDR3 sequences, roughly two fifths of them seen only once. Sequenced sample: peripheral blood. These receptors all come from an adult man with Graves' ophthalmopathy.

This clonotype was observed at least ten times. The genes are TRBV29-1 and TRBJ1-2; 8 nucleotides agree with TRBD1. Germline V CDR1 and CDR2: SQVTM, ANQGSEA. CDR3 length equals 16 residues. V lost 0 bases to trimming and J lost 4 bases; unmatched junction nucleotides: 10. The DNA of the CDR3 is TGCAGCGTTGAAGATATGATCCAGGGGGCAGGCTATGGCTACACCTTC. Its translation: CSVEDMIQGAGYGYTF.

About this clonotype itself: The junction departs from germline at one end; a sequencing error may be responsible. CDR3 sequence reads: CAVHSRDQPQHF. CDR3 DNA sequence: TGTGCCGTTCACAGCCGTGATCAGCCCCAGCATTTT. The J gene is TRBJ1-5, the V gene TRBV10-2; no clear D. The CDR3 consists of 12 residues. Germline values: CDR1 WSHSY, CDR2 SAAADI.

This clonotype has a count of ten or more. The chain employs TRBV29-1 and TRBJ2-5; TRBD1 agrees at 11 bases. The CDR3 spans 16 residues. V dropped 1 base and J dropped 1; count of bases not matched to a gene: 5. Germline CDR1 SQVTM, CDR2 ANQGSEA. The CDR3 here is CSVEVPGQGGQETQYF. The CDR3 bases are TGCAGCGTTGAAGTCCCGGGACAGGGGGGCCAAGAGACCCAGTACTTC.

In its sample, this clonotype was seen a few times. This chain links TRBV11-2 with TRBJ2-7; D gene uncertain. This CDR3 region has 14 residues. V lost 0 bases to trimming and J lost 2 bases, with 8 bases between them. Germline V lookup: CDR1 SGHAT, CDR2 FQNNGV. The CDR3 DNA reads TGTGCCAGCAGCTTAGAACCTTCTACCTACGAGCAGTACTTC. Residues: CASSLEPSTYEQYF.

This clonotype was recorded at least ten times. The rearrangement links TRBV10-3 to TRBJ2-7; 10 nucleotides agree with TRBD1. V was pared by 2 bases and J by 3 bases, with 1 base of the junction left unmatched. The germline CDR1 and CDR2 sequences are ENHRY and SYGVKD. CDR3 length: 14 residues. CDR3 DNA: TGTGCCATCAGTGAGGGGACAGGGGTCTACGAGCAGTACTTC. It specifies CAISEGTGVYEQYF.

In this sample, this clonotype turned up a few times. This chain uses TRBV7-9 with TRBJ2-5; a possible D gene is TRBD2 (6 bases). Trimming removed 2 bases at V and 5 bases at J, with 15 bases between. The CDR3 covers 15 residues. Looked up from germline, CDR1 is SEHNR and CDR2 is FQNEAQ (reference sequence). The chain's CDR3 is CASSLWSSEKETQYF. CDR3 in DNA: TGTGCCAGCAGCTTATGGTCTAGCGAGAAGGAGACCCAGTACTTC.

The chain couples TRBV25-1 to TRBJ2-5; 8 bases match TRBD1. Losses at the gene ends were 5 bases for V and 3 bases for J; bases not matched to a gene: 5. The CDR3 extends over 14 amino acids. Looked up from germline, CDR1 is MGHDK and CDR2 is SYGVNS. CDR3 sequence: CASSLPGGEETQYF. The CDR3 nucleotides are TGTGCCAGCAGTTTGCCAGGGGGCGAAGAGACCCAGTACTTC.

This clonotype was recorded many times. The chain has TRBV7-9 and TRBJ2-7; 9 bases fit TRBD1. The CDR3 length is 15 residues. The germline V gene encodes CDR1 SEHNR and CDR2 FQNEAQ (reference sequence). With 3 bases clipped from V and 0 bases from J, the junction kept 3 bases outside the gene matches. The DNA of the CDR3 is TGTGCCAGCAGCTTGGGGACAGGGCGCTCCTACGAGCAGTACTTC. It is translated as CASSLGTGRSYEQYF.

This sequence joins TRBV2 and TRBJ2-5, with a weak D call TRBD2 (7 bases). The CDR3 sequence is 15 residues long. Germline CDR1 SNHLY, CDR2 FYNNEI. The germline V and J ends were trimmed by 3 bases and 5 bases, with 16 bases remaining between them. CDR3 coding DNA: TGTGCCAGCAGTGATTGGGGGGGCCACAGGGAGACCCAGTACTTC. Amino acid sequence: CASSDWGGHRETQYF. Complete variable domain (other parts from reference TRBV2 and TRBJ2-5): EPEVTQTPSHQVTQMGQEVILRCVPISNHLYFYWYRQILGQKVEFLVSFYNNEISEKSEIFDDQFSVERPDGSNFTLKIRSTKLEDSAMYFCASSDWGGHRETQYFGPGTRLLVL.

This clonotype was counted ten times or more. The V gene is TRBV2, the J gene TRBJ1-2; a weak D match, TRBD1 (6 bases). V was clipped by 3 bases and J by 7 bases, with 15 bases between them. Germline V lookup: CDR1 SNHLY, CDR2 FYNNEI. CDR3 size: 14 residues. CDR3 sequence (DNA): TGTGCCAGCAGTGAGACGACAGGTCTACTTGGCTACACCTTC. It yields the protein CASSETTGLLGYTF.